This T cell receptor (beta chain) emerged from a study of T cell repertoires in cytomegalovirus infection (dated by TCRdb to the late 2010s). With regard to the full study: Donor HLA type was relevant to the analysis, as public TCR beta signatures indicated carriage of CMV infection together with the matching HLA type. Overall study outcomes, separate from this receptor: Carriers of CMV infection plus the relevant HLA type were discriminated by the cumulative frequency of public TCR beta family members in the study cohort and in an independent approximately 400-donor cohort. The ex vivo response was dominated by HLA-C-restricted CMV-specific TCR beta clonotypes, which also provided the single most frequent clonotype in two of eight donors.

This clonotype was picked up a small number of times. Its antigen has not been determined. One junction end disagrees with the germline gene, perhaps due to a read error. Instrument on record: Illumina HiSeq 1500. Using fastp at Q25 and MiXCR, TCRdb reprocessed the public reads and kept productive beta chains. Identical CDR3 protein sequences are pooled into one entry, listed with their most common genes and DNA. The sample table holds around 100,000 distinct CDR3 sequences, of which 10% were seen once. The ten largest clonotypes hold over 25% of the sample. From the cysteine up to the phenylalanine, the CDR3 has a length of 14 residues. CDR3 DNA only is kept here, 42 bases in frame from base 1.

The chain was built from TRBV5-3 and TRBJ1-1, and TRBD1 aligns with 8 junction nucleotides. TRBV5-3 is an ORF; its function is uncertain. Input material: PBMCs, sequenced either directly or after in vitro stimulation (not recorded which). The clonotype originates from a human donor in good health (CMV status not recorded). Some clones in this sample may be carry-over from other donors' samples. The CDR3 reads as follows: CASSLNRGDTEAFF. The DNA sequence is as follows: TGTGCCAGCAGCTTGAACAGGGGGGACACTGAAGCTTTCTTT.